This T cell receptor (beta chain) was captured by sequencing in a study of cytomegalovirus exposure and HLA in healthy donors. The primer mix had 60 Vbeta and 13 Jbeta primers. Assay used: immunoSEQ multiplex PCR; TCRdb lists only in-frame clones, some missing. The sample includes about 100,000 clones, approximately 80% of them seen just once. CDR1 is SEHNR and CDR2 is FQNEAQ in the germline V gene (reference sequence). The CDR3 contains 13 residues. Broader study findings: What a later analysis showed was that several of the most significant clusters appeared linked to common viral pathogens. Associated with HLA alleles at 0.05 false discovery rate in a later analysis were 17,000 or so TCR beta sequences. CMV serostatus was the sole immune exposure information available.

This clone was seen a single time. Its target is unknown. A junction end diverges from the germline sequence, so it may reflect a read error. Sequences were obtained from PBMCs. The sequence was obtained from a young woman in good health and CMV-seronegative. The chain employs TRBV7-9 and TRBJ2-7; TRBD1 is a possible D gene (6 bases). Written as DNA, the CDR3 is TGTTCCAGCAGCCCGCAGGGGATCCACGAGCAGTACTTC. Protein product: CSSSPQGIHEQYF.